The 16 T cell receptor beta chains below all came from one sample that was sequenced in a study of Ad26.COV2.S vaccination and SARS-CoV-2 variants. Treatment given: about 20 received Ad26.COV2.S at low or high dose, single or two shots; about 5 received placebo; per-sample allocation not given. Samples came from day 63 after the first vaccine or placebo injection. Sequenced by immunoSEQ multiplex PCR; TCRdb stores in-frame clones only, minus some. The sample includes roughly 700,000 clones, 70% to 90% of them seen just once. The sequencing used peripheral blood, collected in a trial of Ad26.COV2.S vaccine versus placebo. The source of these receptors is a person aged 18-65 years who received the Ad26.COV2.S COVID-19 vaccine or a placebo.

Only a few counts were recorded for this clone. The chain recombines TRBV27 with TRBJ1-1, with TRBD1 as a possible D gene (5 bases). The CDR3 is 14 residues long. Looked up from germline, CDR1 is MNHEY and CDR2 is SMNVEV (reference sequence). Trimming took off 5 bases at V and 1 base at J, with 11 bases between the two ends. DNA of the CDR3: TGTGCCAGCAGTCCCAGGGCGAGGAACACTGAAGCTTTCTTT. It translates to CASSPRARNTEAFF.

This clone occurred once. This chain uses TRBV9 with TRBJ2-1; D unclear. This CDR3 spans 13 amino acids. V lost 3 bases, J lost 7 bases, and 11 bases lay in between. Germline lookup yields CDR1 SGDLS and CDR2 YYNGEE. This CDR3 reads CASSGRYRNEQFF. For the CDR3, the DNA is TGTGCCAGCAGCGGGCGATACCGAAATGAGCAGTTCTTC. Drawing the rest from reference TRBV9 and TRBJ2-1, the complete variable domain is DSGVTQTPKHLITATGQRVTLRCSPRSGDLSVYWYQQSLDQGLQFLIQYYNGEERAKGNILERFSAQQFPDLHSELNLSSLELGDSALYFCASSGRYRNEQFFGPGTRLTVL.

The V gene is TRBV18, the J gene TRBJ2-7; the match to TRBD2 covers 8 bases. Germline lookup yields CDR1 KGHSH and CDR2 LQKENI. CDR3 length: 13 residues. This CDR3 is CATTSGATYEQYF. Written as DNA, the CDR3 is TGTGCTACAACTAGCGGAGCAACCTACGAGCAGTACTTC.

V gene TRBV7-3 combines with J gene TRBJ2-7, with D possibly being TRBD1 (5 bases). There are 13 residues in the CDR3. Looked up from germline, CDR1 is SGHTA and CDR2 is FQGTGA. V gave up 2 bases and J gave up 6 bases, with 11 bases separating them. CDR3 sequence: CASSLQGWGEQYF. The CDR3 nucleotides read TGTGCCAGCAGCTTACAGGGTTGGGGCGAGCAGTACTTC.

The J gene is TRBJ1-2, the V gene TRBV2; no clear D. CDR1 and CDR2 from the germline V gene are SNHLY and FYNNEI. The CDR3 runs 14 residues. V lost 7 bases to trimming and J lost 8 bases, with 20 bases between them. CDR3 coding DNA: TGTGCCAGCACCCTTACCTACATGGACGGGGGCTACACCTTC. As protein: CASTLTYMDGGYTF.

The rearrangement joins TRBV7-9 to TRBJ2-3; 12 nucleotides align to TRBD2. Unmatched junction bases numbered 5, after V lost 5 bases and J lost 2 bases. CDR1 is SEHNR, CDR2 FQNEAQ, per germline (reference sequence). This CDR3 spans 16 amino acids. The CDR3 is CASSERLAGDTDTQYF. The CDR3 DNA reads TGTGCCAGCAGCGAAAGACTAGCGGGGGACACAGATACGCAGTATTTT.

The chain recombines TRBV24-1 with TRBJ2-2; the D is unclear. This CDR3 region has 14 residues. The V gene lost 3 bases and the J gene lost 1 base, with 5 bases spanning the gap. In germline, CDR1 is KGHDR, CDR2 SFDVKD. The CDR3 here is CATSDRQNTGELFF. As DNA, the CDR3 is TGTGCCACCAGTGATCGACAGAACACCGGGGAGCTGTTTTTT.

Written as DNA, the CDR3 is TGTGCCAGCATTCCCGACCTGAGACTAAGAGAGACCCAGTACTTC. It specifies CASIPDLRLRETQYF. The chain links TRBV7-2 to TRBJ2-5; possibly TRBD2 for D (5 bases). The CDR3 sequence is 15 residues long. Germline V gene data show CDR1 as SGHTA and CDR2 as FQGNSA. With 7 bases removed from V and 4 bases from J, the gap between germline ends came to 19 bases.

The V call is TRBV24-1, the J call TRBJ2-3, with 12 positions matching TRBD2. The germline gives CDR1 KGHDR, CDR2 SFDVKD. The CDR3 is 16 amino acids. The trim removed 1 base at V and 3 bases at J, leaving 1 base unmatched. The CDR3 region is CATSDFTSGRTDTQYF. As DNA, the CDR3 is TGTGCCACCAGTGATTTTACTAGCGGGAGGACAGATACGCAGTATTTT.

The CDR3 bases are TGCAGCGTTGGAGAAGGAGGGGGCGGTCAGCCCCAGCATTTT. Translating it yields CSVGEGGGGQPQHF. This chain joins TRBV29-1 and TRBJ1-5, with TRBD1 identical over 7 bases. After removal of 4 bases from V and 6 bases from J, the junction contained 9 bases not matched to a gene. This CDR3 is 14 amino acids long. The germline CDR1 and CDR2 sequences are SQVTM and ANQGSEA. The whole variable domain, filled in from reference TRBV29-1 and TRBJ1-5, reads SAVISQKPSRDICQRGTSLTIQCQVDSQVTMMFWYRQQPGQSLTLIATANQGSEATYESGFVIDKFPISRPNLTFSTLTVSNMSPEDSSIYLCSVGEGGGGQPQHFGDGTRLSIL.

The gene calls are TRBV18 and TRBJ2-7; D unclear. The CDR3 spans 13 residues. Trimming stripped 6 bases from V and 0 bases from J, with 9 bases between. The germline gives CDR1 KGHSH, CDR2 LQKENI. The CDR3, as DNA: TGTGCCAGCTCCCAGCCGGGCTCCTACGAGCAGTACTTC. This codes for CASSQPGSYEQYF.

The CDR3 region is CASSSRGRMGEQFF. The CDR3 coding sequence is TGTGCCAGCAGTTCCAGGGGGCGCATGGGTGAGCAGTTCTTC. The rearrangement uses TRBV27 and TRBJ2-1; 8 bases match TRBD1. After removal of 4 bases from V and 9 bases from J, the junction contained 8 bases not matched to a gene. CDR3 size: 14 residues. Per germline, CDR1 MNHEY and CDR2 SMNVEV (reference sequence).

CDR3 in DNA: TGTGCCAGCAGCCTCAGCGGGATGATCACAGATACGCAGTATTTT. As protein: CASSLSGMITDTQYF. The chain employs TRBV7-8 and TRBJ2-3; 7 bases map to TRBD2. The V gene's germline CDR1 is SGHVS and CDR2 FQNEAQ. J lost 2 bases, V lost 5 bases, and 7 bases had no gene match. The CDR3 is made up of 15 amino acids.

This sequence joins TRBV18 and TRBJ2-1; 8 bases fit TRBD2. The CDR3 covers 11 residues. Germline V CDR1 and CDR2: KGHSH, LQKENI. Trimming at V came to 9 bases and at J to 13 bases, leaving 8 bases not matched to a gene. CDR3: CASSTAGAQFF. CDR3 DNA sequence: TGTGCCAGTTCTACAGCGGGAGCCCAGTTCTTC.

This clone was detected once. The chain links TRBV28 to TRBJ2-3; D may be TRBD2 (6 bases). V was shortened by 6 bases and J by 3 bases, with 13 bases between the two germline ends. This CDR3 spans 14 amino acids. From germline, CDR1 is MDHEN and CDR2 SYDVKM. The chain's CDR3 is CASRPGGETDTQYF. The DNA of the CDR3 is TGTGCCAGCAGGCCGGGCGGGGAGACAGATACGCAGTATTTT.

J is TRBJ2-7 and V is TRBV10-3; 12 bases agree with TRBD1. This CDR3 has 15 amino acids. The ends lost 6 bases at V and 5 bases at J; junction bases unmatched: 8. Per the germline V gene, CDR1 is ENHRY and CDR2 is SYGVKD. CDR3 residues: CAIRAGTGGPHEQYF. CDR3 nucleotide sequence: TGTGCCATCAGGGCGGGGACAGGGGGCCCCCACGAGCAGTACTTC.